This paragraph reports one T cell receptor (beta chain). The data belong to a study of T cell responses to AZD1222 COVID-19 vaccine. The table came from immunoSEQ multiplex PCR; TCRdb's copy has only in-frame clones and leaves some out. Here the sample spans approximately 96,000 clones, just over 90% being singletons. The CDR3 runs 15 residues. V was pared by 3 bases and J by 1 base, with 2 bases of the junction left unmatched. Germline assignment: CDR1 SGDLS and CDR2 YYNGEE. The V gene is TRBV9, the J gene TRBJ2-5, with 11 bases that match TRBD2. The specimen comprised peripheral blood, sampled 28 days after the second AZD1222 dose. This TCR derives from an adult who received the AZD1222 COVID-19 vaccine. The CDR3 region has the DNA TGTGCCAGCAGCGCCCTAGCGGGGGGCCAAGAGACCCAGTACTTC. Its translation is CASSALAGGQETQYF. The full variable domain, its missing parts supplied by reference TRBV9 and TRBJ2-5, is DSGVTQTPKHLITATGQRVTLRCSPRSGDLSVYWYQQSLDQGLQFLIQYYNGEERAKGNILERFSAQQFPDLHSELNLSSLELGDSALYFCASSALAGGQETQYFGPGTRLLVL.